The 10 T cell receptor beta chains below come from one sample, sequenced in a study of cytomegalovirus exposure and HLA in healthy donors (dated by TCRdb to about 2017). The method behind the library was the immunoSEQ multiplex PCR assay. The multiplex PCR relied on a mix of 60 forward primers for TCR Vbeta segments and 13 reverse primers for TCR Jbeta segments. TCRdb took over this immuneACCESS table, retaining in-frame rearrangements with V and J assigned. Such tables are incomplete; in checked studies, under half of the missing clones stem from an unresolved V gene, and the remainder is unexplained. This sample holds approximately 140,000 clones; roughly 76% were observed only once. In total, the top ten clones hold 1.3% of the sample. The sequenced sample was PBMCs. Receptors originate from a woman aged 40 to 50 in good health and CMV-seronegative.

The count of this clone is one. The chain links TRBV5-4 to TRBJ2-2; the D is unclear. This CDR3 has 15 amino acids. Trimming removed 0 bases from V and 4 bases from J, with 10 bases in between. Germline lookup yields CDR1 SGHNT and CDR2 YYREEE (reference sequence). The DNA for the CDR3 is TGTGCCAGCAGCTTGGGGGCAGGTCCCACCGGGGAGCTGTTTTTT. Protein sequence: CASSLGAGPTGELFF.

CDR3 DNA sequence: TGTGCCAGCAGCCAAGTCCGGGATGGCGGGGAGCTGTTTTTT. Its protein product is CASSQVRDGGELFF. The chain uses TRBV4-2 and TRBJ2-2; maybe TRBD2 (5 bases). The CDR3 is 14 residues long. The germline V gene has CDR1 LGHNA and CDR2 YNFKEQ. Trimming removed 1 base from V and 7 bases from J, with 10 bases in between.

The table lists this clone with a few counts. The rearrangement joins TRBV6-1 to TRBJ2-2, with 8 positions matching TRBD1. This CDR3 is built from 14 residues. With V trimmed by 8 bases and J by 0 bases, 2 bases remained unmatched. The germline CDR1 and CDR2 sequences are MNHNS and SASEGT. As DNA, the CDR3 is TGTGCCAGCTGGGACAGGACGAACACCGGGGAGCTGTTTTTT. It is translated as CASWDRTNTGELFF.

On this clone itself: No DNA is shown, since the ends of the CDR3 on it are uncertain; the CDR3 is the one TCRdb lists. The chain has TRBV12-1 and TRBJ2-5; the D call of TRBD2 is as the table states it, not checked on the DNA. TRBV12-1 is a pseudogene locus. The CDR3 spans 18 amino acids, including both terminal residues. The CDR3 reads CASSSRYPWGGGAGTQYF.

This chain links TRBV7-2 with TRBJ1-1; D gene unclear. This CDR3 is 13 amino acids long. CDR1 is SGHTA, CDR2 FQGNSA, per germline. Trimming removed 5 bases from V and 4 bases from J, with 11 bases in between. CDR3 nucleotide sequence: TGTGCCAGCAGCCCCACGACTATCACTGAAGCTTTCTTT. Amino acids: CASSPTTITEAFF.

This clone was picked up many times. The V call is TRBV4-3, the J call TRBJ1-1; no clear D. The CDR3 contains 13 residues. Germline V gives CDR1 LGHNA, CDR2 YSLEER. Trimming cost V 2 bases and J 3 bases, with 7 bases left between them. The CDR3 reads CASSQQAYTEAFF. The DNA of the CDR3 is TGCGCCAGCAGCCAACAGGCTTACACTGAAGCTTTCTTT.

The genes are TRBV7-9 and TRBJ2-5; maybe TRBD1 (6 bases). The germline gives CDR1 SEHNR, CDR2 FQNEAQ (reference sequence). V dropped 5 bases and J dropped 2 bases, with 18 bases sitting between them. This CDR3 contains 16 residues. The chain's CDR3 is CASSLTTGQDQETQYF. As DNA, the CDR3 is TGTGCCAGCAGCCTAACGACAGGCCAGGATCAAGAGACCCAGTACTTC.

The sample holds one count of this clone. This chain's CDR3 is CASSHGSTENYGYTF. CDR3 DNA sequence: TGCGCCAGCAGCCACGGGTCGACGGAGAACTATGGCTACACCTTC. The V gene is TRBV4-1, the J gene TRBJ1-2, with D unresolved. This CDR3 comprises 15 residues. Germline CDR1 reads MGHRA; CDR2 reads YSYEKL. V was shortened by 3 bases and J by 2 bases, with 13 bases between the two germline ends.

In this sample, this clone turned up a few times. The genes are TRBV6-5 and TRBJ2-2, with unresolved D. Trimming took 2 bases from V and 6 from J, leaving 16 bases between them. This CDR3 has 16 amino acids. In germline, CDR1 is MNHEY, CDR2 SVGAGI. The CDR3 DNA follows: TGTGCCAGCAGTTACCCCCGGCAGTTCGGAGCCGGGGAGCTGTTTTTT. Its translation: CASSYPRQFGAGELFF.

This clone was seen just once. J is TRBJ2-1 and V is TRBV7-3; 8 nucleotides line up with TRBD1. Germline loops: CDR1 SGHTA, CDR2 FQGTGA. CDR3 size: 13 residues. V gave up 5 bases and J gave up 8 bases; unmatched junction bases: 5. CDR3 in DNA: TGTGCCAGCAGCATGGACAGGGTTGATGAGCAGTTCTTC. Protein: CASSMDRVDEQFF.